A single sample is the source of the 26 T cell receptor beta chains below, sequenced in a study of CD8 T cells in ankylosing spondylitis. One entry per CDR3 protein, called by TCRdb with MiXCR from the 5' RACE reads. The table lists about 30,000 distinct CDR3 sequences, more than 30% of them singletons. The specimen was synovial fluid, either unsorted or a sorted T cell fraction (not recorded which). These receptors all stem from a male donor with ankylosing spondylitis.

The chain carries TRBV9 and TRBJ2-1, with D possibly matching TRBD1 (6 bases). Germline CDR1 reads SGDLS; CDR2 reads YYNGEE. V was trimmed by 4 bases and J by 10 bases, leaving 18 bases between them. This CDR3 is built from 14 residues. Here the CDR3 reads CASSPREGVWEQFF. Here the CDR3 DNA reads TGTGCCAGCAGCCCGCGTGAGGGGGTCTGGGAGCAGTTCTTC.

V is TRBV10-2 and J is TRBJ1-2; 7 bases align to TRBD1. Losses at the gene ends were 0 bases for V and 0 bases for J; bases not matched to a gene: 7. Looked up from germline, CDR1 is WSHSY and CDR2 is SAAADI. The CDR3 is 17 amino acids. CDR3 loop: CASSESMTGTANYGYTF. The CDR3 nucleotides are TGCGCCAGCAGTGAGTCGATGACCGGGACAGCTAACTATGGCTACACCTTC.

The gene calls are TRBV11-2 and TRBJ2-5, with D perhaps matching TRBD1 (6 bases). The CDR3 contains 15 residues. V shed 5 bases and J shed 5 bases, with 18 bases lying between them. The V gene's germline CDR1 is SGHAT and CDR2 FQNNGV. The DNA for the CDR3 is TGTGCCAGCAGCCCCGGTGGTGGGGGCGGGGAGACCCAGTACTTC. Protein sequence: CASSPGGGGGETQYF. The full variable domain, rest sourced from reference TRBV11-2 and TRBJ2-5, is EAGVAQSPRYKIIEKRQSVAFWCNPISGHATLYWYQQILGQGPKLLIQFQNNGVVDDSQLPKDRFSAERLKGVDSTLKIQPAKLEDSAVYLCASSPGGGGGETQYFGPGTRLLVL.

This clonotype was recorded at least ten times. The V and J genes are TRBV6-1 and TRBJ2-7, with TRBD1 identical over 8 bases. This CDR3 has 15 residues. Germline V CDR1 and CDR2: MNHNS, SASEGT. J lost 1 base, V lost 7 bases, and 9 bases had no gene match. CDR3 in DNA: TGTGCCAGCACAGTAGAGCAGGGGGCTTCCTACGAGCAGTACGTC. Translating it yields CASTVEQGASYEQYV.

This chain links TRBV7-2 with TRBJ2-2; D gene uncertain. The V and J ends lost 5 bases and 3 bases respectively, with 10 bases between them. The CDR3 extends over 14 amino acids. The germline V gene encodes CDR1 SGHTA and CDR2 FQGNSA. The CDR3 spells CASSPPSDTGELFF. The CDR3, as DNA: TGTGCCAGCAGCCCTCCTTCGGACACCGGGGAGCTGTTTTTT.

The sample holds a few counts of this clonotype. The rearrangement links TRBV4-2 to TRBJ2-3; 7 positions match TRBD2. The CDR3 is made up of 16 amino acids. Germline values: CDR1 LGHNA, CDR2 YNFKEQ. With V trimmed by 0 bases and J by 3 bases, 6 bases remained unmatched. In nucleotides, the CDR3 is TGTGCCAGCAGCCAAGATCAGGCGGGAGAAACAGATACGCAGTATTTT. The encoded protein is CASSQDQAGETDTQYF.

J is TRBJ1-3 and V is TRBV20-1; the D is unclear. V dropped 2 bases and J dropped 0 bases, with 5 bases sitting between them. CDR1 is DFQATT, CDR2 SNEGSKA, per germline (reference sequence). The CDR3 has 13 residues. The CDR3 sequence: CSARLFSGNTIYF. CDR3 sequence (DNA): TGCAGTGCTAGACTGTTCTCTGGAAACACCATATATTTT.

The rearrangement links TRBV29-1 to TRBJ2-1, with 10 bases lining up with TRBD2. Germline CDR1 SQVTM, CDR2 ANQGSEA. This CDR3 is built from 13 residues. CDR3 residues: CRGGSGRSDEQFF. CDR3 sequence (DNA): TGCAGGGGCGGTAGCGGGAGGTCCGATGAGCAGTTCTTC.

The chain carries TRBV2 and TRBJ2-3; 10 bases map to TRBD2. V shed 8 bases, J shed 6 bases, and the junction held 11 bases outside the gene matches. There are 15 residues in the CDR3. Germline CDR1 reads SNHLY; CDR2 reads FYNNEI. CDR3 nucleotide sequence: TGTGCCAGCTCCCCCCTAGCGGGAGTGGGGGATACGCAGTATTTT. Protein product: CASSPLAGVGDTQYF.

This clonotype showed up many times. The chain couples TRBV13 to TRBJ2-1, with D unresolved. Trimming took 2 bases from V and 5 from J, leaving 7 bases between them. The CDR3 is 13 amino acids. The germline V gene encodes CDR1 PRHDT and CDR2 FYEKMQ (reference sequence). DNA of the CDR3: TGTGCCAGCAGCTTAATAGCTCACAATGAGCAGTTCTTC. This codes for CASSLIAHNEQFF.

This clonotype was observed at least ten times. The rearrangement joins TRBV4-1 to TRBJ1-2; maybe TRBD1 (5 bases). This CDR3 region has 15 residues. Germline V lookup: CDR1 MGHRA, CDR2 YSYEKL. Trimming removed 0 bases from V and 4 bases from J, with 12 bases in between. Written as DNA, the CDR3 is TGCGCCAGCAGCCAAGAGGGGCAGACGGTCTATGGCTACACCTTC. Encoded protein: CASSQEGQTVYGYTF.

This chain joins TRBV20-1 and TRBJ1-1, with TRBD1 identical over 8 bases. This CDR3 is 15 amino acids long. Germline V gene lookup returns CDR1 DFQATT and CDR2 SNEGSKA (reference sequence). V shed 0 bases, J shed 7 bases, and the junction held 10 bases outside the gene matches. The CDR3 reads CSARDGGTGADEAFF. DNA of the CDR3: TGCAGTGCTAGAGATGGAGGGACAGGCGCGGATGAAGCTTTCTTT.

J is TRBJ1-1 and V is TRBV10-2; no clear D gene. The germline V and J ends were trimmed by 1 base and 0 bases, with 9 bases remaining between them. Germline lookup yields CDR1 WSHSY and CDR2 SAAADI. The CDR3 length is 15 residues. For the CDR3, the DNA is TGCGCCAGCAGTGAGTGGAGTCAAATGAACACTGAAGCTTTCTTT. Translating it yields CASSEWSQMNTEAFF.

The genes are TRBV7-8 and TRBJ2-5, with 13 bases fitting TRBD2. V lost 0 bases to trimming and J lost 7 bases; unmatched junction nucleotides: 14. CDR3 length: 19 amino acids. Germline V gene lookup returns CDR1 SGHVS and CDR2 FQNEAQ. This chain's CDR3 is CASSLASRGLAGRDGTQYF. The DNA for the CDR3 is TGTGCCAGCAGCTTAGCTTCGAGGGGACTAGCGGGAAGGGACGGGACCCAGTACTTC.

This clonotype was observed a few times. The genes are TRBV24-1 and TRBJ2-3; 14 bases match TRBD2. The CDR3 is made up of 18 amino acids. Trimming removed 6 bases from V and 0 bases from J; junction bases left unmatched: 7. Germline lookup yields CDR1 KGHDR and CDR2 SFDVKD. The CDR3 DNA is TGTGCCACCAGTAAAACCGGGACTAGCGGGAGAAGCACAGATACGCAGTATTTT. It codes for CATSKTGTSGRSTDTQYF.

The gene calls are TRBV5-1 and TRBJ2-5; weak D call: TRBD2 (6 bases). This CDR3 has 16 residues. Germline V gives CDR1 SGHRS, CDR2 YFSETQ. V dropped 4 bases and J dropped 3 bases, with 19 bases sitting between them. The CDR3 loop reads CASSRDSRVVEETQYF. As DNA, the CDR3 is TGCGCCAGCAGCCGGGACTCGAGGGTTGTAGAAGAGACCCAGTACTTC. Full variable domain (rest looked up from reference TRBV5-1 and TRBJ2-5): KAGVTQTPRYLIKTRGQQVTLSCSPISGHRSVSWYQQTPGQGLQFLFEYFSETQRNKGNFPGRFSGRQFSNSRSEMNVSTLELGDSALYLCASSRDSRVVEETQYFGPGTRLLVL.

In this sample, this clonotype turned up a few times. The J gene is TRBJ2-3, the V gene TRBV6-5, with D perhaps TRBD2 (5 bases). Germline V gene lookup returns CDR1 MNHEY and CDR2 SVGAGI. The CDR3 contains 15 residues. Trimming took 6 bases from V and 0 from J, leaving 13 bases between them. CDR3 region: CASSGGGFSTDTQYF. CDR3 coding DNA: TGTGCCAGCAGCGGCGGAGGATTTAGCACAGATACGCAGTATTTT.

This clonotype was detected a few times. V gene TRBV6-4 combines with J gene TRBJ1-6; 9 nucleotides line up with TRBD1. This CDR3 is 14 amino acids long. The germline CDR1 and CDR2 sequences are MRHNA and SNTAGT. The V and J ends lost 6 bases and 7 bases, in that order; junction bases with no gene match: 4. This CDR3 reads CASSPGTGNSPLHF. The CDR3 bases are TGTGCCAGCAGCCCCGGGACAGGGAATTCACCCCTCCACTTT.

The chain recombines TRBV19 with TRBJ2-7; 9 nucleotides match TRBD2. The trim removed 7 bases at V and 0 bases at J, leaving 1 base unmatched. In germline, CDR1 is LNHDA, CDR2 SQIVND (reference sequence). This CDR3 spans 13 amino acids. CDR3 in amino acids: CASTGLASYEQYF. As DNA, the CDR3 is TGTGCCAGTACGGGACTAGCCTCCTACGAGCAGTACTTC.

The chain is built from TRBV7-9 and TRBJ2-3; D is tentatively TRBD1 or TRBD2 (6 bases each). The CDR3 contains 16 residues. Germline V gene sequence: CDR1 SEHNR, CDR2 FQNEAQ (reference sequence). The ends were cut back, 5 bases at V and 0 bases at J, with 15 bases in the middle. The CDR3 spells CASSGGGLSSTDTQYF. In nucleotides, the CDR3 is TGTGCCAGCAGCGGAGGGGGGCTCTCTAGCACAGATACGCAGTATTTT.

This clonotype was detected many times. The chain is built from TRBV10-3 and TRBJ2-1; 9 bases are shared with TRBD2. The V segment lost 6 bases and the J segment 4 bases; nucleotides outside the gene matches: 4. Germline V lookup: CDR1 ENHRY, CDR2 SYGVKD. This CDR3 region has 14 residues. DNA of the CDR3: TGTGCCATCAGAGACAGCGGGAGGTACAATGAGCAGTTCTTC. Translation gives CAIRDSGRYNEQFF.

This clonotype showed up just a few times. The chain links TRBV12-3 or TRBV12-4 to TRBJ1-2, with TRBD1 matching 7 bases. Trimming cost V 0 bases and J 3 bases; bases outside gene matches: 7. The CDR3 has 16 residues. CDR3 loop: CASSLALGQGDYGYTF. CDR3 DNA sequence: TGTGCCAGCAGTTTAGCGCTGGGGCAGGGGGACTATGGCTACACCTTC.

The V and J genes are TRBV7-9 and TRBJ2-1, with a weak D call TRBD2 (6 bases). The V gene lost 5 bases and the J gene lost 9 bases, with 14 bases spanning the gap. Germline lookup yields CDR1 SEHNR and CDR2 FQNEAQ (reference sequence). The CDR3 is 13 amino acids. DNA for the CDR3: TGTGCCAGCAGCCCCGGGACGCGGGGTGAGCAGTTCTTC. The encoded protein is CASSPGTRGEQFF. The complete variable domain, with remaining parts taken from reference TRBV7-9 and TRBJ2-1, reads DTGVSQNPRHKITKRGQNVTFRCDPISEHNRLYWYRQTLGQGPEFLTYFQNEAQLEKSRLLSDRFSAERPKGSFSTLEIQRTEQGDSAMYLCASSPGTRGEQFFGPGTRLTVL.

In its sample, this clonotype was seen a few times. The rearrangement uses TRBV24-1 and TRBJ2-1; perhaps TRBD2 as D (6 bases). The CDR3 covers 17 residues. Trimming removed 2 bases from V and 3 bases from J, with 16 bases in between. The V gene's germline CDR1 is KGHDR and CDR2 SFDVKD. The CDR3 reads CATSDWRRGSGYNEQFF. The CDR3 DNA sequence: TGTGCCACCAGTGATTGGAGGCGGGGCTCAGGCTACAATGAGCAGTTCTTC.

This clonotype occurred many times. The genes are TRBV4-2 and TRBJ2-1, with D hard to call. Trimming took 6 bases from V and 7 from J, leaving 10 bases between them. The CDR3 covers 12 residues. Germline V gives CDR1 LGHNA, CDR2 YNFKEQ. CDR3 in amino acids: CASSVQGNEQFF. Here the CDR3 DNA reads TGTGCCAGCAGTGTACAAGGGAATGAGCAGTTCTTC.

This clonotype was counted between two and nine times. This chain links TRBV20-1 with TRBJ2-5, with D uncertain. CDR3 size: 17 residues. Trimming removed 0 bases from V and 5 bases from J, with 22 bases in between. Germline V gene sequence: CDR1 DFQATT, CDR2 SNEGSKA (reference sequence). The chain's CDR3 is CSARESAVQLFQETQYF. CDR3 DNA: TGCAGTGCTAGAGAGTCCGCTGTCCAGCTGTTTCAGGAGACCCAGTACTTC.